This TCR beta chain appears in the sequencing data of a study of control samples from healthy donors and cancer patients. The assay was immunoSEQ multiplex PCR, and TCRdb's table has in-frame clones only and misses some. The sample includes 150,000 to 200,000 clones, 88% of them seen just once. This CDR3 region has 15 residues. The germline V and J ends were trimmed by 6 bases and 2 bases, with 16 bases remaining between them. The germline CDR1 and CDR2 sequences are SGHAT and FQDESV (reference sequence). V and J are TRBV11-1 and TRBJ1-1; possible D gene TRBD1, 5 bases. The sample was blood. This sequence originates from a man between 18 and 35 years old in good health. As DNA, the CDR3 is TGTGCCAGCAGGCCCGGGGGGTCAGGTAACACTGAAGCTTTCTTT. This encodes CASRPGGSGNTEAFF.